This passage covers 24 T cell receptor beta chains from one sample sequenced in a study of T-cell reconstitution after alpha-beta-depleted transplantation in children. Preparing the TCRbeta library involved the use of unique molecular identifiers. TCRdb re-derived calls from the PCR reads in MiXCR, one entry per CDR3 protein. The sample records hundreds of thousands of distinct CDR3 sequences, around 7.3% being singletons. What these receptors recognize is not known. Findings of the study overall: From newly produced T cells came most of the T-cell counts and diversity one year after transplant.

Sequenced here: peripheral blood, sampled 360 days after TCRalphabeta/CD19-depleted stem cell transplant. These TCRs come from a female patient aged 2-15 years who had a stem cell transplant for Fanconi anemia, so the T cells may come from the graft donor.

This clonotype appeared a few times. This chain joins TRBV5-1 and TRBJ2-5; no reliable D call. CDR1 and CDR2 from the germline V gene are SGHRS and YFSETQ. The germline V and J ends were trimmed by 2 bases and 1 base, with 15 bases remaining between them. This CDR3 is 16 amino acids long. CDR3 bases: TGCGCCAGCAGCTTCCCTACAGACATGGCCCAAGAGACCCAGTACTTC. Translated, it gives CASSFPTDMAQETQYF.

In this sample, this clonotype turned up many times. J is TRBJ2-1 and V is TRBV7-8; 12 nucleotides match TRBD2. V dropped 1 base and J dropped 8; count of bases not matched to a gene: 6. Germline lookup yields CDR1 SGHVS and CDR2 FQNEAQ. CDR3 length equals 16 residues. CDR3: CASSLVLAGGPHEQFF. CDR3 nucleotide sequence: TGTGCCAGCAGCTTAGTTCTAGCGGGAGGGCCGCATGAGCAGTTCTTC.

This clonotype was seen many times. V usage is TRBV12-3 or TRBV12-4 and J usage is TRBJ1-1; 8 nucleotides align to TRBD1. The CDR3 spans 13 residues. V gave up 8 bases and J gave up 3 bases; unmatched junction bases: 5. The CDR3 bases are TGTGCCAGCCTCGGACAGGGCTACACTGAAGCTTTCTTT. Encoded protein: CASLGQGYTEAFF.

This clonotype was counted ten times or more. The rearrangement joins TRBV4-1 to TRBJ1-1; D ambiguous. With 0 bases removed from V and 0 bases from J, the gap between germline ends came to 5 bases. CDR1 is MGHRA and CDR2 is YSYEKL in the germline V gene. This CDR3 has 14 residues. As DNA, the CDR3 is TGCGCCAGCAGCCAAGACGAGCTGAACACTGAAGCTTTCTTT. Its protein product is CASSQDELNTEAFF.

There are many counts of this clonotype. The chain combines TRBV6-5 with TRBJ2-2; D remains ambiguous. With 1 base removed from V and 10 bases from J, the gap between germline ends came to 25 bases. The V gene's germline CDR1 is MNHEY and CDR2 SVGAGI. The CDR3 consists of 18 residues. CDR3 amino acids: CASSYFAGSSSYEEELFF. CDR3 DNA sequence: TGTGCCAGCAGTTACTTCGCAGGTTCATCAAGTTACGAAGAGGAGCTGTTTTTT.

At least ten counts were recorded for this clonotype. The J gene is TRBJ2-1, the V gene TRBV20-1; no firm D call. The CDR3 runs to 15 residues. CDR1 is DFQATT and CDR2 is SNEGSKA in the germline V gene (reference sequence). With 0 bases removed from V and 10 bases from J, the gap between germline ends came to 19 bases. The CDR3 DNA reads TGCAGTGCTAGAGATCCCGGCCTGGGGTACCTGGAGCAGTTCTTC. Residues: CSARDPGLGYLEQFF.

The CDR3 loop is CASSMDSSSYNEQFF. CDR3 DNA sequence: TGTGCCAGCAGCATGGACTCGAGCTCCTACAATGAGCAGTTCTTC. The chain uses TRBV7-2 and TRBJ2-1; the D gene is possibly TRBD2 (5 bases). This CDR3 comprises 15 residues. CDR1 and CDR2 from the germline V gene are SGHTA and FQGNSA. Trimming removed 5 bases from V and 0 bases from J, with 11 bases in between. The entire variable domain, with the rest obtained from reference TRBV7-2 and TRBJ2-1, is as follows: GAGVSQSPSNKVTEKGKDVELRCDPISGHTALYWYRQSLGQGLEFLIYFQGNSAPDKSGLPSDRFSAERTGGSVSTLTIQRTQQEDSAVYLCASSMDSSSYNEQFFGPGTRLTVL.

Ten or more counts support this clonotype. J is TRBJ2-1 and V is TRBV29-1; the match to TRBD2 covers 7 bases. CDR1 and CDR2 from the germline V gene are SQVTM and ANQGSEA. With V trimmed by 1 base and J by 4 bases, 10 bases remained unmatched. The CDR3 covers 16 residues. The CDR3 loop reads CSVEAGRGGAYNEQFF. CDR3 nucleotides: TGCAGCGTTGAAGCGGGGAGGGGCGGGGCATACAATGAGCAGTTCTTC.

This clonotype occurred many times. The chain has TRBV7-2 and TRBJ2-3; 12 bases line up with TRBD1. The CDR3 is made up of 14 amino acids. In germline, CDR1 is SGHTA, CDR2 FQGNSA. Losses at the gene ends were 5 bases for V and 4 bases for J; bases not matched to a gene: 1. CDR3 in amino acids: CASSRDRGPDTQYF. CDR3 coding DNA: TGTGCCAGCAGCCGGGACAGGGGGCCAGATACGCAGTATTTT.

This clonotype was seen at least ten times. The chain recombines TRBV4-1 with TRBJ2-4; 9 bases fit TRBD1. The CDR3 length is 14 residues. The germline V gene encodes CDR1 MGHRA and CDR2 YSYEKL. J gave up 8 bases and V 0 bases, and 2 bases lay outside the gene matches. CDR3 sequence: CASSQDHRGHIQYF. The CDR3 region has the DNA TGCGCCAGCAGCCAAGACCACAGGGGGCACATTCAGTACTTC.

The count of this clonotype is one. At one of its ends the junction is not consistent with the germline gene, which may arise from a read error. The rearrangement uses TRBV7-7 and TRBJ2-3, with 8 bases aligning to TRBD2. The germline CDR1 and CDR2 sequences are SSHAT and FNYEAQ (reference sequence). There are 16 residues in the CDR3. For the CDR3, the DNA is TGTTCCAGCAGCCCCTTGGGTAGCGGGGTCACAGATACGCAGTATTTT. Translated, it gives CSSSPLGSGVTDTQYF.

This clonotype was recorded a few times. The chain recombines TRBV7-9 with TRBJ2-3, with 9 bases matching TRBD1. The ends lost 0 bases at V and 6 bases at J; junction bases unmatched: 4. The germline V gene encodes CDR1 SEHNR and CDR2 FQNEAQ (reference sequence). The CDR3 length is 15 residues. CDR3 DNA: TGTGCCAGCAGCTTAGCAACAGGGGGCATGGATACGCAGTATTTT. It codes for CASSLATGGMDTQYF. Full variable domain (missing parts from reference TRBV7-9 and TRBJ2-3): DTGVSQNPRHKITKRGQNVTFRCDPISEHNRLYWYRQTLGQGPEFLTYFQNEAQLEKSRLLSDRFSAERPKGSFSTLEIQRTEQGDSAMYLCASSLATGGMDTQYFGPGTRLTVL.

This clonotype was recorded many times. The chain recombines TRBV28 with TRBJ2-1; D is possibly TRBD1 (6 bases). Germline loops: CDR1 MDHEN, CDR2 SYDVKM. This CDR3 has 18 residues. The CDR3, as DNA: TGTGGGGTGTGTCGGGACACAGAATCAAATCCCTCGGGCAATGAGCAGTTCTTC. Residues: CGVCRDTESNPSGNEQFF.

This clonotype turned up a few times. V is TRBV7-2 and J is TRBJ2-1; 10 bases align to TRBD2. CDR3 length equals 15 residues. The germline gives CDR1 SGHTA, CDR2 FQGNSA. With V trimmed by 5 bases and J by 5 bases, 6 bases remained unmatched. The CDR3 spells CASSPSGGGNNEQFF. Here the CDR3 DNA reads TGTGCCAGCAGCCCAAGCGGGGGGGGTAACAATGAGCAGTTCTTC.

This clonotype was found many times. V usage is TRBV10-3 and J usage is TRBJ2-5; 13 bases fit TRBD2. The junction had 4 bases not matched to a gene; V was cut back by 6 bases and J by 3 bases. Germline V gene lookup returns CDR1 ENHRY and CDR2 SYGVKD. There are 15 residues in the CDR3. The CDR3 loop reads CAIRPGLAGEETQYF. CDR3 DNA sequence: TGTGCCATCAGGCCTGGACTAGCGGGGGAAGAGACCCAGTACTTC.

This clonotype was seen a handful of times. V is TRBV28 and J is TRBJ1-2; 7 nucleotides agree with TRBD1. This CDR3 region has 12 residues. Trimming took 6 bases from V and 5 from J; bases not matched to a gene: 3. Per the germline V gene, CDR1 is MDHEN and CDR2 is SYDVKM. CDR3 in amino acids: CASSQQGYGYTF. The CDR3 DNA sequence: TGTGCCAGCAGCCAACAGGGGTATGGCTACACCTTC.

The sample holds many counts of this clonotype. The chain employs TRBV12-3 or TRBV12-4 and TRBJ1-1; D uncertain. This CDR3 is 14 amino acids long. Deletions cut 1 base from V and 3 bases from J, with 9 bases between. The CDR3 reads CASSLGSGDTEAFF. CDR3 coding DNA: TGTGCCAGCAGTTTAGGTTCTGGGGACACTGAAGCTTTCTTT.

This clonotype has ten or more counts. V usage is TRBV18 and J usage is TRBJ2-1; D may be TRBD1 (6 bases). The CDR3 length is 13 residues. Germline assignment: CDR1 KGHSH and CDR2 LQKENI. Trimming stripped 6 bases from V and 4 bases from J, with 10 bases between. CDR3 sequence (DNA): TGTGCCAGCTCGTTCGGGACATACAATGAGCAGTTCTTC. It codes for CASSFGTYNEQFF.

This clonotype appeared many times. The J gene is TRBJ2-5, the V gene TRBV20-1; 7 nucleotides align to TRBD1. The germline V gene encodes CDR1 DFQATT and CDR2 SNEGSKA (reference sequence). V gave up 6 bases and J gave up 7 bases; unmatched junction bases: 8. The CDR3 runs to 12 residues. For the CDR3, the DNA is TGCAGTGCCCCAAGACAGGGTCCGACCCAGTACTTC. It is translated as CSAPRQGPTQYF.

This clonotype was seen only a few times. The chain recombines TRBV20-1 with TRBJ1-1; D is unresolved. This CDR3 spans 12 amino acids. Trimming stripped 2 bases from V and 9 bases from J, with 13 bases between. Germline V CDR1 and CDR2: DFQATT, SNEGSKA (reference sequence). CDR3 sequence (DNA): TGCAGTGCTAGACTTCAGGAGATTCAAGCTTTCTTT. Amino acids: CSARLQEIQAFF.

V is TRBV7-9 and J is TRBJ2-5, with 8 bases lining up with TRBD1. Per germline, CDR1 SEHNR and CDR2 FQNEAQ (reference sequence). The V and J ends lost 5 bases and 4 bases, in that order; junction bases with no gene match: 9. This CDR3 has 15 residues. The CDR3 DNA is TGTGCCAGCAGCCGATGGACAGGGTTTACAGAGACCCAGTACTTC. Its protein is CASSRWTGFTETQYF.

This clonotype showed up just a few times. The chain has TRBV20-1 and TRBJ1-2; D possibly corresponds to TRBD1 (5 bases). This CDR3 contains 13 residues. V lost 4 bases to trimming and J lost 4 bases, with 13 bases between them. Germline CDR1 is DFQATT and CDR2 is SNEGSKA (reference sequence). CDR3 sequence: CSAIRDVFYGYTF. The CDR3 DNA reads as TGCAGTGCTATAAGGGACGTTTTCTATGGCTACACCTTC.

This clonotype showed up just a few times. This chain uses TRBV14 with TRBJ2-3; D possibly corresponds to TRBD1 (5 bases). This CDR3 contains 15 residues. V shed 0 bases and J shed 1 base, with 8 bases lying between them. Germline V gene lookup returns CDR1 SGHDN and CDR2 FVKESK. CDR3 sequence (DNA): TGTGCCAGCAGCCAAGACCCGACAGGCACAGATACGCAGTATTTT. Translated, it gives CASSQDPTGTDTQYF. Full variable domain (rest looked up from reference TRBV14 and TRBJ2-3): EAGVTQFPSHSVIEKGQTVTLRCDPISGHDNLYWYRRVMGKEIKFLLHFVKESKQDESGMPNNRFLAERTGGTYSTLKVQPAELEDSGVYFCASSQDPTGTDTQYFGPGTRLTVL.

The gene calls are TRBV20-1 and TRBJ2-1, with 10 bases that match TRBD1. The V gene's germline CDR1 is DFQATT and CDR2 SNEGSKA (reference sequence). The V segment lost 7 bases and the J segment 8 bases; nucleotides outside the gene matches: 8. This CDR3 spans 13 amino acids. In DNA form, the CDR3 reads TGCAGTGTTTGGGACAGGGGATACGATGAGCAGTTCTTC. Its translation is CSVWDRGYDEQFF.